This T cell receptor (beta chain) came from a study of shared clonotypes between healthy human individuals. The repertoire was sequenced with immunoSEQ multiplex PCR; TCRdb's copy has only in-frame clones and lacks some. Found here are more than 400,000 clones, roughly 95% of them singletons; the top ten hold about 0.059%. V was clipped by 5 bases and J by 4 bases; unmatched bases: 3. The CDR3 covers 14 residues. Germline V gives CDR1 SGHNT, CDR2 YYREEE (reference sequence). The chain carries TRBV5-4 and TRBJ2-1, with TRBD2 matching 10 bases. Sequencing was done on a sample of naive CD4+ T cells sorted from blood. This sample's subset: CD45RA+ positively selected. This TCR was sampled from a woman in her 30s in good health. CDR3 in amino acids: CASRPAGGYNEQFF. CDR3 in DNA: TGTGCCAGCAGACCAGCGGGAGGGTACAATGAGCAGTTCTTC.